The 27 T cell receptor beta chains listed next were all sequenced from one sample in a study of T cell responses to AZD1222 COVID-19 vaccine. Clones were read by immunoSEQ multiplex PCR, and TCRdb kept only the in-frame ones, dropping some. The repertoire includes about 93,000 clones, roughly 91% of them detected once, and approximately 2.6% sits in the top ten. The sequenced sample was peripheral blood, obtained on day 0 of MenACWY control vaccination. These receptors were taken from an adult in good health.

The rearrangement uses TRBV7-9 and TRBJ2-3; D not certain. Trimming cost V 4 bases and J 3 bases, with 14 bases left between them. Germline lookup yields CDR1 SEHNR and CDR2 FQNEAQ (reference sequence). This CDR3 region has 15 residues. CDR3 region: CASSSTPATTDTQYF. In DNA, the CDR3 is TGTGCCAGCAGCTCCACTCCCGCTACGACAGATACGCAGTATTTT.

CDR3 in amino acids: CASSHGLRNQPQHF. The DNA of the CDR3 is TGTGCCAGCAGTCACGGACTGCGCAATCAGCCCCAGCATTTT. This chain uses TRBV5-6 with TRBJ1-5; D unresolved. V was shortened by 5 bases and J by 2 bases, with 11 bases between the two germline ends. The CDR3 has 14 amino acids. Germline lookup yields CDR1 SGHDT and CDR2 YYEEEE.

A note on this clone: Other DNA sequences in this sample translate to the same CDR3. This rearrangement joins TRBV15 to TRBJ2-7; 9 bases map to TRBD1. The CDR3 totals 13 residues. With V trimmed by 3 bases and J by 4 bases, 1 base remained unmatched. The germline V gene encodes CDR1 LNHNV and CDR2 YYDKDF (reference sequence). CDR3: CATSRDRGYEQYF. CDR3 bases: TGTGCCACCAGCAGGGACAGGGGTTACGAGCAGTACTTC.

The chain uses TRBV7-2 and TRBJ1-1; weak D call: TRBD1 (6 bases). The CDR3 extends over 14 amino acids. V was clipped by 3 bases and J by 1 base, with 9 bases between them. From germline, CDR1 is SGHTA and CDR2 FQGNSA. The CDR3 bases are TGTGCCAGCAGCTTCGGGGGCCGGAACACTGAAGCTTTCTTT. It codes for CASSFGGRNTEAFF.

The V and J genes are TRBV30 and TRBJ1-4; D unclear. The germline V gene encodes CDR1 GTSNPN and CDR2 SVGIG (reference sequence). V lost 0 bases and J lost 7, with 6 bases in between. The CDR3 length is 12 residues. CDR3 residues: CAWSVAGEKLFF. CDR3 DNA sequence: TGTGCCTGGAGTGTGGCGGGTGAAAAACTGTTTTTT.

J is TRBJ1-6 and V is TRBV7-9; D perhaps matches TRBD1 (5 bases). The CDR3 length is 17 residues. Germline loops: CDR1 SEHNR, CDR2 FQNEAQ (reference sequence). Trimming removed 1 base at V and 9 bases at J, with 19 bases between. In DNA form, the CDR3 reads TGTGCCAGCAGCTTAGGTATCGGGGCGAGCAGTAGTTCACCCCTCCACTTT. Residues: CASSLGIGASSSSPLHF.

The chain links TRBV4-1 to TRBJ1-5; D gene uncertain. The germline V and J ends were trimmed by 1 base and 0 bases, with 7 bases remaining between them. The CDR3 has 15 residues. CDR1 is MGHRA, CDR2 YSYEKL, per germline. The CDR3 DNA reads as TGCGCCAGCAGCCAAGTAGAAGATAGCAATCAGCCCCAGCATTTT. Amino acid sequence: CASSQVEDSNQPQHF.

This clone occurred once. The J gene is TRBJ2-1, the V gene TRBV19; 12 bases agree with TRBD2. The CDR3 length is 16 residues. The V gene's germline CDR1 is LNHDA and CDR2 SQIVND (reference sequence). The V gene end was trimmed by 5 bases and the J gene end by 4 bases; junction bases not matched to a gene: 6. The CDR3 protein is CASSPLGTSGYNEQFF. CDR3 sequence (DNA): TGTGCCAGTAGTCCCCTCGGGACTAGCGGGTACAATGAGCAGTTCTTC.

The sample holds one count of this clone. The V call is TRBV27, the J call TRBJ1-4; weak D call: TRBD1 (6 bases). CDR3 length equals 14 residues. V was shortened by 4 bases and J by 8 bases, with 14 bases between the two germline ends. Germline CDR1 reads MNHEY; CDR2 reads SMNVEV (reference sequence). CDR3 in DNA: TGTGCCAGCAGTTCCCCAGGGGTTAGGGAAAAACTGTTTTTT. Translated: CASSSPGVREKLFF.

V gene TRBV6-2 or TRBV6-3 combines with J gene TRBJ1-6, with a possible D match to TRBD1 (6 bases). The CDR3 sequence is 17 residues long. The ends were cut back, 4 bases at V and 8 bases at J, with 21 bases in the middle. The germline V gene has CDR1 MNHEY and CDR2 SVGEGT. CDR3 sequence reads: CASSSIPLTQGDSPLHF. Written as DNA, the CDR3 is TGTGCCAGCAGTTCCATACCTTTGACACAGGGAGATTCACCCCTCCACTTT.

The J gene is TRBJ2-7, the V gene TRBV12-5; TRBD2 is a possible D gene (5 bases). Deletions cut 6 bases from V and 2 bases from J, with 17 bases between. Germline CDR1 reads LGHNT; CDR2 reads FRNRAP. The CDR3 has 15 residues. The CDR3 region is CASGTSSGLPYEQYF. For the CDR3, the DNA is TGTGCTAGTGGGACCTCCAGCGGATTACCCTACGAGCAGTACTTC.

This clone showed up just a few times. The CDR3 is CASSEASGGPTGEQFF. As DNA, the CDR3 is TGTGCCAGCAGTGAAGCTAGCGGGGGGCCCACCGGGGAGCAGTTCTTC. The genes are TRBV2 and TRBJ2-1; TRBD2 matches 10 bases. The V segment lost 0 bases and the J segment 10 bases; nucleotides outside the gene matches: 9. Germline V gene sequence: CDR1 SNHLY, CDR2 FYNNEI. The CDR3 is 16 amino acids.

J is TRBJ2-7 and V is TRBV28, with 11 bases identical to TRBD2. CDR3 length: 18 amino acids. CDR1 MDHEN and CDR2 SYDVKM come from the germline V gene. Trimming cost V 2 bases and J 2 bases; bases outside gene matches: 11. The CDR3 here is CASSLPSLAGASPYEQYF. Written as DNA, the CDR3 is TGTGCCAGCAGTTTACCCTCACTAGCGGGGGCGTCCCCCTACGAGCAGTACTTC.

The V gene is TRBV7-9, the J gene TRBJ2-7, with a tentative D call TRBD1 (5 bases). The CDR3 is made up of 12 amino acids. Germline values: CDR1 SEHNR, CDR2 FQNEAQ (reference sequence). V lost 5 bases and J lost 4, with 9 bases in between. This chain's CDR3 is CASSPQDYEQYF. The CDR3 bases are TGTGCCAGCAGCCCACAGGATTACGAGCAGTACTTC.

The V gene is TRBV27, the J gene TRBJ2-7; 9 bases are a match to TRBD2. With 0 bases clipped from V and 3 bases from J, the junction kept 12 bases outside the gene matches. In germline, CDR1 is MNHEY, CDR2 SMNVEV (reference sequence). The CDR3 is 18 residues long. The CDR3 spells CASSLSIPGLAGIYEQYF. The CDR3 nucleotides are TGTGCCAGCAGTTTATCGATACCAGGGCTAGCGGGGATCTACGAGCAGTACTTC.

This chain joins TRBV6-2 or TRBV6-3 and TRBJ1-2; 7 bases agree with TRBD1. Germline lookup yields CDR1 MNHEY and CDR2 SVGEGT. The junction had 12 bases not matched to a gene; V was cut back by 6 bases and J by 2 bases. The length of the CDR3 is 16 residues. CDR3 protein: CASSRISGTENYGYTF. The DNA for the CDR3 is TGTGCCAGCAGCAGAATATCAGGGACAGAAAACTATGGCTACACCTTC.

This rearrangement joins TRBV11-2 to TRBJ1-2; D is unclear. The CDR3 is 14 amino acids. From germline, CDR1 is SGHAT and CDR2 FQNNGV. V shed 5 bases and J shed 4 bases, with 14 bases lying between them. The CDR3 region has the DNA TGTGCCAGCAGCCCCAGTTCGTGGAGCTATGGCTACACCTTC. Protein sequence: CASSPSSWSYGYTF.

The chain carries TRBV27 and TRBJ2-2; TRBD1 agrees at 11 bases. Germline values: CDR1 MNHEY, CDR2 SMNVEV (reference sequence). Trimming at V came to 5 bases and at J to 5 bases, leaving 7 bases not matched to a gene. The length of the CDR3 is 16 residues. This CDR3 is CASSLDRGRETGELFF. The CDR3 DNA follows: TGTGCCAGCAGTCTGGACAGGGGGCGAGAGACCGGGGAGCTGTTTTTT.

The V call is TRBV28, the J call TRBJ1-5, with 7 nucleotides matching TRBD1. The V gene's germline CDR1 is MDHEN and CDR2 SYDVKM. Losses at the gene ends were 2 bases for V and 5 bases for J; bases not matched to a gene: 12. The CDR3 sequence is 17 residues long. The CDR3, as DNA: TGTGCCAGCAGTTTAGTGGGAAGGGGGCTCATCGATCAGCCCCAGCATTTT. Translating gives CASSLVGRGLIDQPQHF.

The V and J genes are TRBV2 and TRBJ2-7; D unresolved. V was clipped by 6 bases and J by 1 base, with 13 bases between them. The germline CDR1 and CDR2 sequences are SNHLY and FYNNEI. The CDR3 is 14 residues long. In DNA form, the CDR3 reads TGTGCCAGCAGATTGCAGGTCCTATCCTACGAGCAGTACTTC. Protein product: CASRLQVLSYEQYF.

This clone has more than one count but fewer than ten. The gene calls are TRBV7-9 and TRBJ2-7; the D is unclear. The CDR3 runs to 12 residues. V shed 2 bases and J shed 2 bases, with 4 bases lying between them. CDR1 SEHNR and CDR2 FQNEAQ come from the germline V gene (reference sequence). Here the CDR3 DNA reads TGTGCCAGCAGCTTAATCCCCTACGAGCAGTACTTC. It specifies CASSLIPYEQYF.

V usage is TRBV7-3 and J usage is TRBJ1-1, with D hard to call. V gave up 5 bases and J gave up 0 bases, with 10 bases separating them. The CDR3 is 14 amino acids. In germline, CDR1 is SGHTA, CDR2 FQGTGA. The CDR3 protein is CASSPSTMNTEAFF. In DNA form, the CDR3 reads TGTGCCAGCAGCCCCTCGACCATGAACACTGAAGCTTTCTTT.

The rearrangement joins TRBV5-4 to TRBJ1-1; D may be TRBD1 (5 bases). There are 11 residues in the CDR3. From germline, CDR1 is SGHNT and CDR2 YYREEE (reference sequence). Trimming took 4 bases from V and 8 from J, leaving 9 bases between them. The CDR3 reads CASSRDREAFF. In nucleotides, the CDR3 is TGTGCCAGCAGCCGCGACAGAGAAGCTTTCTTT.

V gene TRBV14 combines with J gene TRBJ2-3; no clear D. The V gene's germline CDR1 is SGHDN and CDR2 FVKESK. The CDR3 spans 11 residues. V dropped 5 bases and J dropped 2 bases, with 2 bases sitting between them. This chain's CDR3 is CASSFTDTQYF. DNA of the CDR3: TGTGCCAGCAGCTTCACAGATACGCAGTATTTT.

J is TRBJ1-5 and V is TRBV6-5; tentatively, D is TRBD1 (5 bases). The CDR3 has 15 amino acids. Trimming removed 0 bases at V and 7 bases at J, with 13 bases between. CDR1 and CDR2 (germline): MNHEY, SVGAGI. DNA of the CDR3: TGTGCCAGCAGTTACTCGAGGGCAGGGAACCAGCCCCAGCATTTT. Translating it yields CASSYSRAGNQPQHF.

This chain uses TRBV30 with TRBJ2-2; perhaps D is TRBD1 or TRBD2 (5 bases each). The CDR3 spans 14 residues. Deletions cut 4 bases from V and 4 bases from J, with 13 bases between. Germline values: CDR1 GTSNPN, CDR2 SVGIG (reference sequence). CDR3 in amino acids: CAWTYGGSTGELFF. Here the CDR3 DNA reads TGTGCCTGGACTTATGGGGGAAGCACCGGGGAGCTGTTTTTT.

The chain uses TRBV6-5 and TRBJ1-2; tentatively, D is TRBD1 (6 bases). With 10 bases removed from V and 8 bases from J, the gap between germline ends came to 20 bases. Germline loops: CDR1 MNHEY, CDR2 SVGAGI. CDR3 length: 13 amino acids. CDR3 sequence (DNA): TGTGCCACCGTGGACAGTCTCTCTCGGGGCTACACCTTC. Its protein is CATVDSLSRGYTF.